Below are 18 T cell receptor beta chains sequenced from a single sample in a study of cytomegalovirus exposure and HLA in healthy donors. 13 Jbeta primers and 60 Vbeta primers were used for the PCR. Measured with immunoSEQ multiplex PCR; TCRdb has only the in-frame clones, and not every one. The table lists some 160,000 clones, over 80% of them singletons. Sequenced: PBMCs. These receptors were obtained from a woman under 30 in good health and CMV-seronegative.

The chain couples TRBV27 to TRBJ1-2, with 7 nucleotides matching TRBD1. This CDR3 comprises 14 residues. V gave up 5 bases and J gave up 4 bases; unmatched junction bases: 7. Germline loops: CDR1 MNHEY, CDR2 SMNVEV (reference sequence). CDR3 residues: CASSRAGTVYGYTF. In DNA form, the CDR3 reads TGTGCCAGCAGTCGCGCGGGGACAGTCTATGGCTACACCTTC.

The chain recombines TRBV6-1 with TRBJ2-5, with 11 bases matching TRBD1. The J call is in doubt because the DNA end fits TRBJ2-7 better. The CDR3 sequence is 15 residues long. Per germline, CDR1 MNHNS and CDR2 SASEGT. CDR3 region: CASTPGGTGGFEQYF. The CDR3 coding sequence is TGTGCCAGCACCCCGGGGGGGACAGGGGGTTTCGAGCAGTACTTC.

This chain uses TRBV11-1 with TRBJ2-7; 7 bases are a match to TRBD1. V was clipped by 5 bases and J by 4 bases; unmatched bases: 8. Germline V gene lookup returns CDR1 SGHAT and CDR2 FQDESV (reference sequence). CDR3 length equals 14 residues. In DNA form, the CDR3 reads TGTGCCAGCAGCAGCAGACAGGGTCTATACGAGCAGTACTTC. It translates to CASSSRQGLYEQYF.

The chain carries TRBV5-1 and TRBJ2-5; 7 bases fit TRBD2. This CDR3 is built from 13 residues. CDR1 SGHRS and CDR2 YFSETQ come from the germline V gene. Trimming removed 6 bases from V and 2 bases from J; junction bases left unmatched: 4. The CDR3 loop reads CASTERGQETQYF. In DNA, the CDR3 is TGCGCCAGCACGGAGCGGGGACAAGAGACCCAGTACTTC.

The chain carries TRBV5-1 and TRBJ1-6; TRBD1 matches 9 bases. Trimming cost V 4 bases and J 8 bases; bases outside gene matches: 7. Germline V lookup: CDR1 SGHRS, CDR2 YFSETQ. The CDR3 is 15 amino acids. CDR3 coding DNA: TGCGCCAGCAGCGCGCCCGGGACAGGGTATTCACCCCTCCACTTT. Translating gives CASSAPGTGYSPLHF.

The chain recombines TRBV7-9 with TRBJ2-3; D remains unclear. V dropped 3 bases and J dropped 3 bases, with 4 bases sitting between them. The germline CDR1 and CDR2 sequences are SEHNR and FQNEAQ (reference sequence). This CDR3 spans 12 amino acids. As DNA, the CDR3 is TGTGCCAGCAGCTTGCGTACAGATACGCAGTATTTT. It specifies CASSLRTDTQYF.

The chain links TRBV2 to TRBJ1-3, with 7 positions matching TRBD1. Germline assignment: CDR1 SNHLY and CDR2 FYNNEI. J gave up 0 bases and V 4 bases, and 6 bases lay outside the gene matches. The CDR3 spans 16 residues. This CDR3 is CASSVGRGSSGNTIYF. The CDR3 coding sequence is TGTGCCAGCAGTGTGGGCAGGGGGTCCTCTGGAAACACCATATATTTT.

The J gene is TRBJ1-5, the V gene TRBV19; possible D gene TRBD1, 5 bases. Trimming left V 5 bases short and J 5 bases short, with 13 bases between. Germline loops: CDR1 LNHDA, CDR2 SQIVND (reference sequence). This CDR3 spans 14 amino acids. The CDR3: CASSPGDSDQPQHF. As DNA, the CDR3 is TGTGCCAGTAGTCCGGGGGATTCGGATCAGCCCCAGCATTTT.

This chain links TRBV2 with TRBJ2-1; tentatively, D is TRBD1 (6 bases). Germline CDR1 SNHLY, CDR2 FYNNEI. This CDR3 has 17 residues. V was trimmed by 6 bases and J by 0 bases, leaving 18 bases between them. The CDR3 sequence is CASSLTRTANSYNEQFF. The CDR3 nucleotides read TGTGCCAGCAGCCTCACCCGGACAGCCAACTCCTACAATGAGCAGTTCTTC.

The V and J genes are TRBV15 and TRBJ2-3; possible D gene TRBD1, 6 bases. V gave up 2 bases and J gave up 4 bases, with 13 bases separating them. This CDR3 is 15 amino acids long. The germline CDR1 and CDR2 sequences are LNHNV and YYDKDF (reference sequence). The CDR3 sequence is CATSRLQGSPDTQYF. DNA of the CDR3: TGTGCCACCAGCAGATTGCAGGGGAGCCCAGATACGCAGTATTTT.

This rearrangement joins TRBV7-9 to TRBJ1-3, with a possible D match to TRBD1 (6 bases). Germline V gene sequence: CDR1 SEHNR, CDR2 FQNEAQ (reference sequence). The CDR3 is 16 residues long. The V gene lost 6 bases and the J gene lost 2 bases, with 17 bases spanning the gap. The CDR3 sequence: CASSVGRGSTGNTIYF. In nucleotides, the CDR3 is TGTGCCAGCAGTGTCGGCAGGGGTTCGACTGGAAACACCATATATTTT.

V usage is TRBV7-6 and J usage is TRBJ2-7; 8 bases align to TRBD1. This CDR3 comprises 14 residues. The trim removed 6 bases at V and 0 bases at J, leaving 4 bases unmatched. Per germline, CDR1 SGHVS and CDR2 FNYEAQ. CDR3 region: CASRRTGGSYEQYF. CDR3 DNA: TGTGCCAGCAGACGTACAGGGGGCTCCTACGAGCAGTACTTC.

The chain couples TRBV19 to TRBJ2-3, with 11 bases lining up with TRBD1. After removal of 7 bases from V and 4 bases from J, the junction contained 7 bases not matched to a gene. CDR1 and CDR2 from the germline V gene are LNHDA and SQIVND (reference sequence). This CDR3 has 15 residues. CDR3 coding DNA: TGTGCCAGTAATTCGTGGGGACAGGGGGCAGATACGCAGTATTTT. It codes for CASNSWGQGADTQYF.

The J gene is TRBJ2-5, the V gene TRBV7-8, with TRBD2 matching 7 bases. The CDR3 is 16 residues long. Germline CDR1 SGHVS, CDR2 FQNEAQ. With V trimmed by 5 bases and J by 1 base, 10 bases remained unmatched. DNA for the CDR3: TGTGCCAGCAGCACCTCGTTCGGGGGGACCCAAGAGACCCAGTACTTC. Translating gives CASSTSFGGTQETQYF.

This chain joins TRBV2 and TRBJ2-6, with TRBD1 as a possible D gene (6 bases). Per germline, CDR1 SNHLY and CDR2 FYNNEI. The CDR3 covers 15 residues. Trimming shortened V by 1 base and J by 2 bases, and 6 bases separated the two germline ends. CDR3 in amino acids: CASSEEGAGANVLTF. The CDR3 nucleotides read TGTGCCAGCAGTGAAGAGGGGGCTGGGGCCAACGTCCTGACTTTC.

The chain recombines TRBV6-5 with TRBJ2-3; 7 bases match TRBD2. The CDR3 sequence is 13 residues long. Germline trimming cut 6 bases from V and 8 bases from J; bases unmatched to any gene: 8. Germline CDR1 and CDR2: MNHEY and SVGAGI. CDR3 bases: TGTGCCAGCAGATTGCACACGGGGGGTACGCAGTATTTT. Encoded protein: CASRLHTGGTQYF.

This clone has only one observation. The chain employs TRBV6-4 and TRBJ2-4, with 9 bases that match TRBD1. Germline lookup yields CDR1 MRHNA and CDR2 SNTAGT. V lost 5 bases and J lost 3; bases outside the gene matches: 8. The length of the CDR3 is 16 residues. For the CDR3, the DNA is TGTGCCAGCAGTAGTACAGGGGGCAGAGGCAAAAACATTCAGTACTTC. Translating gives CASSSTGGRGKNIQYF.

The genes are TRBV20-1 and TRBJ1-1; D perhaps matches TRBD1 (5 bases). The length of the CDR3 is 11 residues. V was cut by 3 bases and J by 5 bases, with 7 bases left in between. From germline, CDR1 is DFQATT and CDR2 SNEGSKA (reference sequence). The CDR3 sequence is CSARGGTEAFF. The CDR3 DNA sequence: TGCAGTGCTAGGGGGGGGACTGAAGCTTTCTTT.